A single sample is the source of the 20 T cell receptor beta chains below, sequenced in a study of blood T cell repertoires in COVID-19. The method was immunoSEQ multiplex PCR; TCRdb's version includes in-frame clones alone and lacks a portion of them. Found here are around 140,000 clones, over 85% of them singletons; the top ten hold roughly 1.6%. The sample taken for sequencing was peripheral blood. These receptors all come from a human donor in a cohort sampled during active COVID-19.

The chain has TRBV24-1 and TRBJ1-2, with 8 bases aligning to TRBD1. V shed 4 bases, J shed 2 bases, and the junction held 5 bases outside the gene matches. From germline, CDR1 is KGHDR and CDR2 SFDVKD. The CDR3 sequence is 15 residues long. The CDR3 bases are TGTGCCACCAGTGACGGGACAGGAGAAAACTATGGCTACACCTTC. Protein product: CATSDGTGENYGYTF.

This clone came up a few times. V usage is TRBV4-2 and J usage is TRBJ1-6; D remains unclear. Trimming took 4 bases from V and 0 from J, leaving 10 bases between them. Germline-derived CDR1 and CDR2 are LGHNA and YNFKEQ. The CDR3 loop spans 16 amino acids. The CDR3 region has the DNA TGTGCCAGCAGCCCCGGGAGTAGCTCCTATAATTCACCCCTCCACTTT. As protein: CASSPGSSSYNSPLHF.

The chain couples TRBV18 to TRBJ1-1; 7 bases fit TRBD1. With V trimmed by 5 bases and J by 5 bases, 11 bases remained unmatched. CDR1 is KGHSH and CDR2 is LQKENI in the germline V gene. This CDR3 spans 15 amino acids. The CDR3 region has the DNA TGTGCCAGCTCAGTTACCACAGGGGAGGTTACTGAAGCTTTCTTT. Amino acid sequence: CASSVTTGEVTEAFF.

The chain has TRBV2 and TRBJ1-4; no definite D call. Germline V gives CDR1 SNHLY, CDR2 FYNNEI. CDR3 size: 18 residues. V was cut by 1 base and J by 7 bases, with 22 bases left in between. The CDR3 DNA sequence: TGTGCCAGCAGTGAAGACTCGCCGTTTGATGAGGCGGCTGAAAAACTGTTTTTT. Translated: CASSEDSPFDEAAEKLFF. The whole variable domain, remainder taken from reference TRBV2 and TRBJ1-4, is EPEVTQTPSHQVTQMGQEVILRCVPISNHLYFYWYRQILGQKVEFLVSFYNNEISEKSEIFDDQFSVERPDGSNFTLKIRSTKLEDSAMYFCASSEDSPFDEAAEKLFFGSGTQLSVL.

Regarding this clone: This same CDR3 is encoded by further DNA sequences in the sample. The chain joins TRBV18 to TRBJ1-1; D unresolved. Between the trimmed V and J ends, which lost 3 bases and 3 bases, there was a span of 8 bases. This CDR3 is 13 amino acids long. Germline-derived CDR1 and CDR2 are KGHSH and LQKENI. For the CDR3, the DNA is TGTGCCAGCTCACCTGGCGGGGACACTGAAGCTTTCTTT. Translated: CASSPGGDTEAFF.

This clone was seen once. This CDR3 is CASSPASVGKAGDTQYF. The CDR3 nucleotides are TGTGCCAGCTCACCCGCTTCGGTTGGTAAAGCAGGAGATACGCAGTATTTT. The rearrangement uses TRBV18 and TRBJ2-3; D call uncertain. From germline, CDR1 is KGHSH and CDR2 LQKENI. The CDR3 spans 17 residues. V was cut by 3 bases and J by 5 bases, with 21 bases left in between.

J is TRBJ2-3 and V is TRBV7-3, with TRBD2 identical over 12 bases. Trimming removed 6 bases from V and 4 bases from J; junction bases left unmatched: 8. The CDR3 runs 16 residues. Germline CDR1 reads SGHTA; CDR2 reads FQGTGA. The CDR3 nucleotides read TGTGCCAGCAGTTCTGGACTAGCGGGGCGGGCAGATACGCAGTATTTT. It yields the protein CASSSGLAGRADTQYF.

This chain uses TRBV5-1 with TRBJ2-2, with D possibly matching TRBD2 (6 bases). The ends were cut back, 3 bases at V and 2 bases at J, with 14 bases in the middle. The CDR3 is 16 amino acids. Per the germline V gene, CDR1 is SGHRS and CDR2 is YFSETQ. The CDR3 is CASSSAGTTNTGELFF. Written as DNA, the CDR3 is TGCGCCAGCAGCTCCGCGGGGACCACTAACACCGGGGAGCTGTTTTTT.

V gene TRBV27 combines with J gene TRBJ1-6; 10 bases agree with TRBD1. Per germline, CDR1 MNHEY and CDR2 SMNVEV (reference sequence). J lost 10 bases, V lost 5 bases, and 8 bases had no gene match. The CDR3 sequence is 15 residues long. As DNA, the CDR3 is TGTGCCAGCAGTCCGGGGACAGGGGAATGGTCACCCCTCCACTTT. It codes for CASSPGTGEWSPLHF.

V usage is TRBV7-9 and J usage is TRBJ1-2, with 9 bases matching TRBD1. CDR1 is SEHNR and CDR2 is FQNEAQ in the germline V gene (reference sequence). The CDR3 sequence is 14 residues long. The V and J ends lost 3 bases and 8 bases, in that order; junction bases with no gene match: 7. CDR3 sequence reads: CASSFGQGIGGYTF. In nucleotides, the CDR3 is TGTGCCAGCAGCTTTGGACAGGGGATCGGAGGCTACACCTTC.

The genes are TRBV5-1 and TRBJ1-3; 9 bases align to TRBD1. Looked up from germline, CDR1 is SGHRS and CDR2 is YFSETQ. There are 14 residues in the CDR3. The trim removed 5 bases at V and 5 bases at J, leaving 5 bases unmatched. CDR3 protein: CASSPGTGRNTIYF. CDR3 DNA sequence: TGCGCCAGCAGTCCCGGGACAGGGAGAAACACCATATATTTT.

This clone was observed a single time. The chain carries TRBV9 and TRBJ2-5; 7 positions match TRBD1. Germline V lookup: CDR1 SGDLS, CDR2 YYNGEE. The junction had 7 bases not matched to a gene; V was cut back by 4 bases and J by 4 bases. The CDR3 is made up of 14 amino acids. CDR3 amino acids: CASSPQGGRETQYF. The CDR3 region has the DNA TGTGCCAGCAGCCCCCAAGGGGGCCGAGAGACCCAGTACTTC.

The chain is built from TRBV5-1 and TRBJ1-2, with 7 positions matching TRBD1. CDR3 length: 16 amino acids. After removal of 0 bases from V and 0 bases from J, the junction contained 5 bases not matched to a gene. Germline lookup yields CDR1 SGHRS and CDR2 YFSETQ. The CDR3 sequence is CASSLGQGGTNYGYTF. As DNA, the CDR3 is TGCGCCAGCAGCTTGGGGCAGGGGGGTACTAACTATGGCTACACCTTC. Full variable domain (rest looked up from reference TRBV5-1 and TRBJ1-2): KAGVTQTPRYLIKTRGQQVTLSCSPISGHRSVSWYQQTPGQGLQFLFEYFSETQRNKGNFPGRFSGRQFSNSRSEMNVSTLELGDSALYLCASSLGQGGTNYGYTFGSGTRLTVV.

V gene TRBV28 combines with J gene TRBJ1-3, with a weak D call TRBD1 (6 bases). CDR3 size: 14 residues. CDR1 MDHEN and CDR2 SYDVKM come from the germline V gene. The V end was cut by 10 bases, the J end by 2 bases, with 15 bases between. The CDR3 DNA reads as TGTGCCATACAAAGGGGGGGCCCTGGAAACACCATATATTTT. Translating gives CAIQRGGPGNTIYF. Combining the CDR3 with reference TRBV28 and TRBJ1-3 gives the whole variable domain DVKVTQSSRYLVKRTGEKVFLECVQDMDHENMFWYRQDPGLGLRLIYFSYDVKMKEKGDIPEGYSVSREKKERFSLILESASTNQTSMYLCAIQRGGPGNTIYFGEGSWLTVV.

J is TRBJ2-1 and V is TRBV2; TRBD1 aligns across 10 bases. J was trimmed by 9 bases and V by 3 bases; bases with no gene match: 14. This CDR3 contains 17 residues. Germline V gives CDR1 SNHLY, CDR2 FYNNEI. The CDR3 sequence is CASSDPGTGVGMSEQFF. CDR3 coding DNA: TGTGCCAGCAGTGATCCCGGGACAGGGGTCGGTATGAGTGAGCAGTTCTTC.

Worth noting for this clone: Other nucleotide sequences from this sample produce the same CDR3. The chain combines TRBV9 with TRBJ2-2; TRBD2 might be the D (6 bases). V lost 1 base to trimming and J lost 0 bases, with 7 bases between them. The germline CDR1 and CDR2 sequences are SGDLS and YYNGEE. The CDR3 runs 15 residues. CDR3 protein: CASSVTGANTGELFF. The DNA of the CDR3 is TGTGCCAGCAGCGTAACGGGGGCGAACACCGGGGAGCTGTTTTTT.

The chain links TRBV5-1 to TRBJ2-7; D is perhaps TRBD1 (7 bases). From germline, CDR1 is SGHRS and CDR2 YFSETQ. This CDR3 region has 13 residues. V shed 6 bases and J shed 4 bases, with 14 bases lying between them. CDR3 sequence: CASTKTGTYEQYF. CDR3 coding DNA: TGCGCCAGCACGAAGACAGGGACTTACGAGCAGTACTTC.

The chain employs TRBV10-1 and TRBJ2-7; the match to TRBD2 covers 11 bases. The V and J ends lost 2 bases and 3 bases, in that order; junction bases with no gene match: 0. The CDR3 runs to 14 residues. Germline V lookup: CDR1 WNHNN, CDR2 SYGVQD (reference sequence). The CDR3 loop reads CASSELAGGYEQYF. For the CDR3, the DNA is TGCGCCAGCAGTGAGCTAGCGGGGGGCTACGAGCAGTACTTC.

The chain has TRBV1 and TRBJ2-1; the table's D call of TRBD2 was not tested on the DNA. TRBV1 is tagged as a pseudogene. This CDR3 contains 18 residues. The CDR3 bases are TGCACCAGCAGCCAAGATGTCCGGCGAGCGAGCTCCTACAATGAGCAGTTCTTC. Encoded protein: CTSSQDVRRASSYNEQFF.

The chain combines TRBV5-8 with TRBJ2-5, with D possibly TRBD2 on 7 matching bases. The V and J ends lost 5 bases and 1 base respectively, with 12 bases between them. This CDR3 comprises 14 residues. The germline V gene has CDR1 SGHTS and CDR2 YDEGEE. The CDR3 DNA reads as TGTGCCAGCAGGCCACGGGGGGCCCAAGAGACCCAGTACTTC. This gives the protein CASRPRGAQETQYF. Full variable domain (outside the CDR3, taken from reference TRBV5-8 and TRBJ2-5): EAGVTQSPTHLIKTRGQQATLRCSPISGHTSVYWYQQALGLGLQFLLWYDEGEERNRGNFPPRFSGRQFPNYSSELNVNALELEDSALYLCASRPRGAQETQYFGPGTRLLVL.